One and the same sample provided the 29 T cell receptor beta chains below, sequenced in a study of siplizumab effects on memory and regulatory T cells. Libraries were prepared by immunoSEQ multiplex PCR; TCRdb keeps only in-frame clonotypes and omits some of them. The sample has nearly 85,000 clones; roughly 94% are singletons. The specimen sequenced was CD8+ T cells sorted from blood. These TCRs come from a human donor in good health.

J is TRBJ2-5 and V is TRBV6-5; unclear D gene. Germline lookup yields CDR1 MNHEY and CDR2 SVGAGI. CDR3 length: 14 residues. V shed 3 bases and J shed 4 bases, with 12 bases lying between them. The DNA of the CDR3 is TGTGCCAGCAGTTATATGACCGAGCGAGAGACCCAGTACTTC. This translates into CASSYMTERETQYF.

The chain is built from TRBV7-9 and TRBJ2-3, with D unresolved. The CDR3 is made up of 16 amino acids. The germline gives CDR1 SEHNR, CDR2 FQNEAQ (reference sequence). With 5 bases removed from V and 4 bases from J, the gap between germline ends came to 19 bases. CDR3 DNA: TGTGCCAGCAGCAGCTCCACAGTTTATGAGGCAGATACGCAGTATTTT. This codes for CASSSSTVYEADTQYF.

The chain links TRBV7-9 to TRBJ2-1; D gene ambiguous. The V and J ends lost 5 bases and 0 bases respectively, with 11 bases between them. Germline lookup yields CDR1 SEHNR and CDR2 FQNEAQ (reference sequence). The CDR3 has 15 residues. The CDR3 region has the DNA TGTGCCAGCAGCCTACTGGGCCCCTCCTACAATGAGCAGTTCTTC. It is translated as CASSLLGPSYNEQFF.

The chain joins TRBV9 to TRBJ2-1; 10 nucleotides match TRBD2. Germline CDR1 is SGDLS and CDR2 is YYNGEE. The CDR3 consists of 16 residues. The junction had 8 bases not matched to a gene; V was cut back by 4 bases and J by 4 bases. CDR3 residues: CASSPRVAGGYNEQFF. DNA for the CDR3: TGTGCCAGCAGCCCTAGAGTAGCGGGGGGATACAATGAGCAGTTCTTC.

The J gene is TRBJ1-1, the V gene TRBV6-1; maybe TRBD1 (6 bases). This CDR3 comprises 15 residues. Looked up from germline, CDR1 is MNHNS and CDR2 is SASEGT. Trimming stripped 3 bases from V and 4 bases from J, with 15 bases between. CDR3 sequence (DNA): TGTGCCAGCAGTGAGTCTTGGGGGCTGGGCACTGAAGCTTTCTTT. Encoded protein: CASSESWGLGTEAFF.

The CDR3 protein is CASSETPGLAVPDTQYF. DNA for the CDR3: TGTGCCAGCAGCGAAACGCCGGGACTAGCTGTGCCCGATACGCAGTATTTT. The chain joins TRBV28 to TRBJ2-3, with 9 positions matching TRBD2. In germline, CDR1 is MDHEN, CDR2 SYDVKM. The J segment lost 6 bases and the V segment lost 6 bases, leaving 16 bases of the junction unmatched. The CDR3 loop spans 17 amino acids. Full variable domain (remainder filled in from reference TRBV28 and TRBJ2-3): DVKVTQSSRYLVKRTGEKVFLECVQDMDHENMFWYRQDPGLGLRLIYFSYDVKMKEKGDIPEGYSVSREKKERFSLILESASTNQTSMYLCASSETPGLAVPDTQYFGPGTRLTVL.

The sample holds one count of this clone. V gene TRBV19 combines with J gene TRBJ2-5; D remains unclear. CDR1 is LNHDA and CDR2 is SQIVND in the germline V gene (reference sequence). The CDR3 sequence is 16 residues long. The ends were cut back, 3 bases at V and 3 bases at J, with 17 bases in the middle. CDR3: CASSIGRLNREETQYF. Written as DNA, the CDR3 is TGTGCCAGTAGTATTGGGCGTCTCAACCGTGAAGAGACCCAGTACTTC.

The gene calls are TRBV25-1 and TRBJ2-7; tentatively, D is TRBD1 or TRBD2 (5 bases each). V lost 7 bases and J 2 bases, leaving 15 bases between the germline ends. The CDR3 is made up of 14 amino acids. Germline CDR1 and CDR2: MGHDK and SYGVNS. CDR3 DNA: TGTGCCAGCAATGGGGACCAGCCCCCCTACGAGCAGTACTTC. As protein: CASNGDQPPYEQYF.

This chain uses TRBV12-2 with TRBJ2-2. TRBV12-2 is a known pseudogene. The CDR3 extends over 17 amino acids. The CDR3 loop is CASRLPLGVSNTGELFF. CDR3 DNA sequence: TGTGCAAGTCGCTTACCCTTGGGGGTTTCGAACACCGGGGAGCTGTTTTTT.

The J gene is TRBJ2-7, the V gene TRBV27, with D possibly being TRBD1 or TRBD2 (7 bases each). Germline CDR1 MNHEY, CDR2 SMNVEV (reference sequence). The CDR3 is 13 residues long. V was clipped by 8 bases and J by 4 bases, with 15 bases between them. The CDR3 DNA reads TGTGCCAGCGGATACAGGGGAGGGTACGAGCAGTACTTC. This encodes CASGYRGGYEQYF.

The chain employs TRBV7-6 and TRBJ2-5; D is perhaps TRBD1 or TRBD2 (6 bases each). The CDR3 runs 16 residues. In germline, CDR1 is SGHVS, CDR2 FNYEAQ. V was trimmed by 5 bases and J by 7 bases, leaving 23 bases between them. The CDR3 bases are TGTGCCAGCAGCCCCTCGATGGGGGCCGGGGGTGCGACCCAGTACTTC. As protein: CASSPSMGAGGATQYF.

J is TRBJ2-1 and V is TRBV5-1, with 14 positions matching TRBD2. The J segment lost 7 bases and the V segment lost 4 bases, leaving 19 bases of the junction unmatched. CDR3 length: 20 amino acids. Germline lookup yields CDR1 SGHRS and CDR2 YFSETQ. Here the CDR3 reads CASSKYALGLGLAGENEQFF. The CDR3 DNA is TGCGCCAGCAGCAAATACGCATTGGGATTGGGACTAGCGGGAGAGAATGAGCAGTTCTTC. Based on the CDR3 plus reference TRBV5-1 and TRBJ2-1, the full variable domain is KAGVTQTPRYLIKTRGQQVTLSCSPISGHRSVSWYQQTPGQGLQFLFEYFSETQRNKGNFPGRFSGRQFSNSRSEMNVSTLELGDSALYLCASSKYALGLGLAGENEQFFGPGTRLTVL.

This clone is termed large (0.1 to 1%). The chain combines TRBV4-1 with TRBJ2-7; D is unclear. The germline V gene encodes CDR1 MGHRA and CDR2 YSYEKL. This CDR3 is 16 amino acids long. V was shortened by 1 base and J by 1 base, with 14 bases between the two germline ends. CDR3 DNA sequence: TGCGCCAGCAGCCAAGCAACACAGCTTGGGTCCTACGAGCAGTACTTC. Protein sequence: CASSQATQLGSYEQYF.

The chain has TRBV19 and TRBJ2-2, with D unresolved. The length of the CDR3 is 13 residues. V dropped 4 bases and J dropped 2 bases, with 5 bases sitting between them. Germline V gene data show CDR1 as LNHDA and CDR2 as SQIVND (reference sequence). Written as DNA, the CDR3 is TGTGCCAGTAGTACCTTAAACACCGGGGAGCTGTTTTTT. This codes for CASSTLNTGELFF.

The chain links TRBV19 to TRBJ1-2, with 8 bases that match TRBD1. J gave up 6 bases and V 3 bases, and 3 bases lay outside the gene matches. CDR1 is LNHDA and CDR2 is SQIVND in the germline V gene (reference sequence). CDR3 length equals 13 residues. Here the CDR3 DNA reads TGTGCCAGTAGTATGAACAGGGGGAATGGCTACACCTTC. Residues: CASSMNRGNGYTF.

Worth noting for this clone: The junction shows a germline mismatch at one end, possibly a read error. The chain is built from TRBV11-3 and TRBJ2-1; the match to TRBD2 covers 9 bases. Germline values: CDR1 SGHNT, CDR2 YENEEA. The CDR3 sequence is 15 residues long. The CDR3 sequence is CASSIDGSGSHEQFF. The CDR3 bases are TGTGCCAGCAGCATAGATGGTAGCGGGAGTCATGAGCAGTTCTTC.

The chain couples TRBV15 to TRBJ1-1, with 8 bases aligning to TRBD1. Germline V gives CDR1 LNHNV, CDR2 YYDKDF (reference sequence). The CDR3 loop spans 15 amino acids. Trimming removed 5 bases from V and 4 bases from J; junction bases left unmatched: 9. The CDR3 is CATSGSQGATTEAFF. The DNA of the CDR3 is TGTGCCACCAGCGGAAGTCAGGGGGCTACCACTGAAGCTTTCTTT.

This chain connects TRBV5-6 to TRBJ2-1; D is undetermined. Trimming pared 0 bases from V and 8 bases from J, leaving 9 bases between. This CDR3 contains 13 residues. CDR1 SGHDT and CDR2 YYEEEE come from the germline V gene. The CDR3 bases are TGTGCCAGCAGCTTGGCCAACGACTATGAGCAGTTCTTC. This sequence encodes CASSLANDYEQFF. The variable domain in full, with the rest retrieved from reference TRBV5-6 and TRBJ2-1, is DAGVTQSPTHLIKTRGQQVTLRCSPKSGHDTVSWYQQALGQGPQFIFQYYEEEERQRGNFPDRFSGHQFPNYSSELNVNALLLGDSALYLCASSLANDYEQFFGPGTRLTVL.

This chain uses TRBV5-1 with TRBJ1-2; 10 bases fit TRBD1. V lost 3 bases to trimming and J lost 3 bases; unmatched junction nucleotides: 14. Looked up from germline, CDR1 is SGHRS and CDR2 is YFSETQ. CDR3 size: 18 residues. CDR3 protein: CASSSTLMTGTGDYGYTF. The CDR3 DNA reads TGCGCCAGCAGCTCCACCCTTATGACCGGGACAGGGGACTATGGCTACACCTTC.

The chain couples TRBV28 to TRBJ2-1; 7 bases fit TRBD1. Germline V gene data show CDR1 as MDHEN and CDR2 as SYDVKM. CDR3 length equals 17 residues. V lost 6 bases and J lost 2; bases outside the gene matches: 13. CDR3 nucleotide sequence: TGTGCCAGCAGCCCGATGGGGGCAGGGGGTGCCTACAATGAGCAGTTCTTC. Its protein product is CASSPMGAGGAYNEQFF.

The CDR3 sequence: CASSIVGGDEQFF. CDR3 bases: TGTGCCAGCAGCATCGTTGGCGGGGATGAGCAGTTCTTC. The V gene is TRBV28, the J gene TRBJ2-1, with D possibly matching TRBD2 (6 bases). Germline-derived CDR1 and CDR2 are MDHEN and SYDVKM. V lost 6 bases to trimming and J lost 8 bases, with 14 bases between them. The CDR3 has 13 residues.

V is TRBV14 and J is TRBJ2-7; 8 bases align to TRBD1. Germline V gene lookup returns CDR1 SGHDN and CDR2 FVKESK. Losses at the gene ends were 4 bases for V and 7 bases for J; bases not matched to a gene: 6. This CDR3 region has 13 residues. This CDR3 is CASSPDRGTEQYF. The CDR3 region has the DNA TGTGCCAGCAGCCCCGACAGGGGAACTGAGCAGTACTTC.

This chain joins TRBV7-9 and TRBJ2-7; maybe TRBD2 (5 bases). The CDR3 is made up of 14 amino acids. Trimming removed 1 base from V and 4 bases from J, with 11 bases in between. CDR1 and CDR2 from the germline V gene are SEHNR and FQNEAQ (reference sequence). CDR3: CASSLVAGAYEQYF. The DNA of the CDR3 is TGTGCCAGCAGCTTAGTGGCGGGCGCTTACGAGCAGTACTTC.

This chain uses TRBV4-1 with TRBJ2-7; 7 nucleotides align to TRBD2. Germline loops: CDR1 MGHRA, CDR2 YSYEKL. The CDR3 has 16 residues. V lost 2 bases and J lost 8; bases outside the gene matches: 15. CDR3 bases: TGCGCCAGCAGCCAATTAACGGTTGGAGCGGGAAGTCAGCAGTACTTC. It encodes CASSQLTVGAGSQQYF.

With respect to this clone: The same CDR3 is also encoded by other DNA sequences in this sample. The rearrangement links TRBV5-1 to TRBJ2-1; 8 bases align to TRBD2. Germline CDR1 and CDR2: SGHRS and YFSETQ. This CDR3 is built from 14 residues. The junction had 2 bases not matched to a gene; V was cut back by 0 bases and J by 6 bases. The DNA for the CDR3 is TGCGCCAGCAGCTTGGATCTAGCGGGCAATGAGCAGTTCTTC. This encodes CASSLDLAGNEQFF.

The chain joins TRBV27 to TRBJ2-7; D remains unclear. V was pared by 5 bases and J by 3 bases, with 23 bases between. The CDR3 loop spans 17 amino acids. Germline V gene sequence: CDR1 MNHEY, CDR2 SMNVEV (reference sequence). The DNA of the CDR3 is TGTGCCAGCAGTAGCCTGGGTGTGGGAAAAAGGAACTACGAGCAGTACTTC. Protein sequence: CASSSLGVGKRNYEQYF.

The rearrangement links TRBV29-1 to TRBJ2-1, with 7 bases matching TRBD2. The germline V gene has CDR1 SQVTM and CDR2 ANQGSEA. This CDR3 is 15 amino acids long. Trimming removed 0 bases from V and 3 bases from J; junction bases left unmatched: 5. As DNA, the CDR3 is TGCAGCGTTGAAGACGCACTAGCGAACTACAATGAGCAGTTCTTC. Its protein product is CSVEDALANYNEQFF.

CDR3 protein: CATSGGLAGTAEQFF. CDR3 nucleotide sequence: TGTGCCACCTCCGGGGGACTAGCGGGCACGGCGGAGCAGTTCTTC. The chain has TRBV15 and TRBJ2-1; 12 bases are shared with TRBD2. Germline CDR1 LNHNV, CDR2 YYDKDF (reference sequence). This CDR3 region has 15 residues. J lost 10 bases, V lost 8 bases, and 12 bases had no gene match.

The sample holds one count of this clone. V is TRBV7-9 and J is TRBJ2-5, with 9 bases identical to TRBD1. The V segment lost 3 bases and the J segment 4 bases; nucleotides outside the gene matches: 9. CDR3 length equals 16 residues. Germline V gene sequence: CDR1 SEHNR, CDR2 FQNEAQ (reference sequence). The CDR3 spells CASSFERGQGSETQYF. The CDR3 nucleotides read TGTGCCAGCAGCTTCGAGCGGGGACAGGGATCAGAGACCCAGTACTTC.